This TCR beta chain was retrieved from a study of control samples from healthy donors and cancer patients. The V gene end was trimmed by 7 bases and the J gene end by 6 bases; junction bases not matched to a gene: 11. Germline CDR1 and CDR2: SQVTM and ANQGSEA. This CDR3 comprises 13 residues. The table lists this clone with a few counts. Repertoires were generated with immunoSEQ multiplex PCR, while TCRdb's copy carries only in-frame clones and drops some. The sample yields some 150,000 clones, roughly nine tenths seen once. Sequencing was done on a sample of blood. The chain is built from TRBV29-1 and TRBJ2-7; 8 nucleotides match TRBD2. This sequence originates from a woman younger than 45 in good health. The DNA for the CDR3 is TGCAGCGCCGCCGGGACTAGAGGTACCGAGCAGTACTTC. Translating gives CSAAGTRGTEQYF.